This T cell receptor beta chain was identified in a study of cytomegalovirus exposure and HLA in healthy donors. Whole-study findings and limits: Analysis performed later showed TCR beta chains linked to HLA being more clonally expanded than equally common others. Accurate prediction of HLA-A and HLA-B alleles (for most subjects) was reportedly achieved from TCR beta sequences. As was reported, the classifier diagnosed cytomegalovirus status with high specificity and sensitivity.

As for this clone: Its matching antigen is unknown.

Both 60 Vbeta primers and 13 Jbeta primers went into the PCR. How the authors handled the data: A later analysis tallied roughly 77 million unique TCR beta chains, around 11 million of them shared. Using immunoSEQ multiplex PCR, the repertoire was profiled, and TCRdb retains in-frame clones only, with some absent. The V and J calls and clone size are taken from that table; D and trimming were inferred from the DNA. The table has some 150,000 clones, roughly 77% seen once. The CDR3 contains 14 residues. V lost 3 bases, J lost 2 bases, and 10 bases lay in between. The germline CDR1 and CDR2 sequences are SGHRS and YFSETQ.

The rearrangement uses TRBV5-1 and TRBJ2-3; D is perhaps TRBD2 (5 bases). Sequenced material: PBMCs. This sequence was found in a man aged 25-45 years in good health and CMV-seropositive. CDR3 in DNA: TGCGCCAGCAGCTGGGCTAGCCCCACAGATACGCAGTATTTT. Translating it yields CASSWASPTDTQYF.